The clone carrying this T cell receptor beta chain appeared a few times. Its target is not known. The data derive from a study of cytomegalovirus exposure and HLA in healthy donors. Findings and caveats of the study: Subsequent analysis found a tendency for first-cohort TCR clusters to co-occur within the 95 to 150 validation repertoires. Most TCRs appeared rarely, but some public TCRs recurred in many donors. According to the study, roughly 160 TCR beta chains were cytomegalovirus-associated. It was reported that the classifier diagnosed cytomegalovirus status with high specificity and sensitivity in both the original and validation cohorts.

V gave up 0 bases and J gave up 0 bases, with 4 bases separating them. Looked up from germline, CDR1 is SGDLS and CDR2 is YYNGEE. The CDR3 sequence is 13 residues long. Produced via immunoSEQ multiplex PCR; TCRdb's table is partial and in-frame only. The sample has about 170,000 clones; 86% are singletons. The chain links TRBV9 to TRBJ2-7; no reliable D call. This TCR came from a man aged 18-30 years in good health and CMV-seropositive. The sample was PBMCs. The CDR3 reads CASSVDSSYEQYF. The CDR3 DNA reads TGTGCCAGCAGCGTAGACAGCTCCTACGAGCAGTACTTC.